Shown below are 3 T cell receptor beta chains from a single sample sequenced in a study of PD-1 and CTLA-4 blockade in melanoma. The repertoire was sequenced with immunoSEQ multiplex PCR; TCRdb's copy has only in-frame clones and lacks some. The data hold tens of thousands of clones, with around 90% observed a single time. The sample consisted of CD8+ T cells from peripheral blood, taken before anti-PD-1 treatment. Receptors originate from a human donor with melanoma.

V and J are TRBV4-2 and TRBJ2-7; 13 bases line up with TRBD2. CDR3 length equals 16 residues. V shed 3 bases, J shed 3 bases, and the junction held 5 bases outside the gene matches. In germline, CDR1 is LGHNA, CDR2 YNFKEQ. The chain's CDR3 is CASSQTSGGQGYEQYF. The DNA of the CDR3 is TGTGCCAGCAGCCAGACTAGCGGGGGGCAGGGCTACGAGCAGTACTTC.

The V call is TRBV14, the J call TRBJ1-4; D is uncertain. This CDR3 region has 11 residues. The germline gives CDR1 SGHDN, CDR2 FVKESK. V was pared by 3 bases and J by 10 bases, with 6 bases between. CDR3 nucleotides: TGTGCCAGCAGCCAGGGAATAAAACTGTTTTTT. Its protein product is CASSQGIKLFF.

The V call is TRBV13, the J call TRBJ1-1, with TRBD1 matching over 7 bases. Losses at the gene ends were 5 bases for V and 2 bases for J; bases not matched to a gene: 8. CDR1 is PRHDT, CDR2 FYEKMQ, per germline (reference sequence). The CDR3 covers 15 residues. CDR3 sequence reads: CASSTRGQVNTEAFF. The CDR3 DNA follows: TGTGCCAGCAGCACCCGTGGACAGGTCAACACTGAAGCTTTCTTT.